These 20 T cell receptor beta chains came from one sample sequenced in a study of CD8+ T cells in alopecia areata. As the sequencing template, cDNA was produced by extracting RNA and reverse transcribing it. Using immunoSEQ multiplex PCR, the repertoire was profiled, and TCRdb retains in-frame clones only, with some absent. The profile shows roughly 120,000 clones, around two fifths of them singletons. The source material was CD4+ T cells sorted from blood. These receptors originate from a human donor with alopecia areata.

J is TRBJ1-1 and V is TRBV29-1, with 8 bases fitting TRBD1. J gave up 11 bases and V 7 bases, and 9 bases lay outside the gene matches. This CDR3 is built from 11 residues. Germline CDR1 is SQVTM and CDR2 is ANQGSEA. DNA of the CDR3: TGCAGCGCCGTGGACAGGGCCCGTGCTTTCTTT. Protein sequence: CSAVDRARAFF.

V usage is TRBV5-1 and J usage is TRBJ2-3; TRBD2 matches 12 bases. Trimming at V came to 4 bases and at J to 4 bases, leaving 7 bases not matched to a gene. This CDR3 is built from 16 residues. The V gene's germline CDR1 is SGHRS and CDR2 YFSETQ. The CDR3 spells CASSAGLAGQSDTQYF. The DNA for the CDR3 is TGCGCCAGCAGCGCCGGACTAGCGGGGCAGTCAGATACGCAGTATTTT.

CDR3 loop: CASSSDREETQYF. Here the CDR3 DNA reads TGTGCCAGCAGCTCCGACAGGGAAGAGACCCAGTACTTC. The chain has TRBV7-2 and TRBJ2-5; 7 bases line up with TRBD1. This CDR3 has 13 residues. The V gene's germline CDR1 is SGHTA and CDR2 FQGNSA. With 4 bases clipped from V and 3 bases from J, the junction kept 2 bases outside the gene matches.

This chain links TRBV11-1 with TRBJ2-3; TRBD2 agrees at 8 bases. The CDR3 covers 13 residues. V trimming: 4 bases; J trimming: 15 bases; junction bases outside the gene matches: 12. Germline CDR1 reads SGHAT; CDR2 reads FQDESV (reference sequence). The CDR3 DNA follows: TGTGCCAGCAGCTCTCTAGAGCGGGGGACGTACTATTTT. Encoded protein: CASSSLERGTYYF.

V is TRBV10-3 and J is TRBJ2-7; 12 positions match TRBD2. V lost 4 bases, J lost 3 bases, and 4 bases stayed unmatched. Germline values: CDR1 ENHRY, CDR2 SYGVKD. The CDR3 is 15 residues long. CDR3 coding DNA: TGTGCCATCAGTGCGGGGACTAGCGGGCTCTACGAGCAGTACTTC. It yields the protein CAISAGTSGLYEQYF.

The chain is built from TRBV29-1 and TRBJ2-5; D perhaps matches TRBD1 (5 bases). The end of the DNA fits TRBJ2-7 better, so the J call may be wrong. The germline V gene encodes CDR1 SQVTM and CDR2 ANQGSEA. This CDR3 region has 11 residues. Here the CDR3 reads CSVTDSYEQYF. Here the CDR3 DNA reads TGCAGCGTGACAGACTCCTACGAGCAGTACTTC.

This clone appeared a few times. CDR3 amino acids: CATAGAGDQPQHF. DNA of the CDR3: TGTGCCACAGCAGGAGCAGGGGATCAGCCCCAGCATTTT. The chain recombines TRBV27 with TRBJ1-5, with D possibly TRBD1 on 6 matching bases. The germline V gene has CDR1 MNHEY and CDR2 SMNVEV (reference sequence). This CDR3 has 13 amino acids. V lost 10 bases to trimming and J lost 5 bases, with 15 bases between them.

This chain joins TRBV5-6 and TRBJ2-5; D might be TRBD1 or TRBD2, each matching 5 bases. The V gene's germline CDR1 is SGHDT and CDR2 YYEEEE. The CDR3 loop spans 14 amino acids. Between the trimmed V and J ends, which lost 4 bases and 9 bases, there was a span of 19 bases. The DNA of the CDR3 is TGTGCCAGCAGCCAGTCCGGGACGTTGTCTGCCCAGTACTTC. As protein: CASSQSGTLSAQYF.

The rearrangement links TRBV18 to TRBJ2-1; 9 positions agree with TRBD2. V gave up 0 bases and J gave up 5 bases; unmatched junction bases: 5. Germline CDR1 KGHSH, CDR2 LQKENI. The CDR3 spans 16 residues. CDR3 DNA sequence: TGTGCCAGCTCACCACCGGGCGGGAGGGTCCACAATGAGCAGTTCTTC. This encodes CASSPPGGRVHNEQFF.

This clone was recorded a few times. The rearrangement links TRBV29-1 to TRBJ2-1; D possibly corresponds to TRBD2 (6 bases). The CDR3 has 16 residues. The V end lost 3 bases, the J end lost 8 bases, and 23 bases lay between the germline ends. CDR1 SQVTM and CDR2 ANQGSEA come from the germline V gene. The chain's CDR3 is CSVDGKADYFSDEQFF. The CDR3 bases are TGCAGCGTTGACGGAAAAGCGGACTACTTTTCGGATGAGCAGTTCTTC.

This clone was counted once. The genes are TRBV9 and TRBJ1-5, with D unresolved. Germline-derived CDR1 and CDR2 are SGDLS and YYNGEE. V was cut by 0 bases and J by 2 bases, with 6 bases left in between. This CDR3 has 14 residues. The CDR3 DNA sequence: TGTGCCAGCAGCGTAGGGGGTCGCAATCAGCCCCAGCATTTT. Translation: CASSVGGRNQPQHF.

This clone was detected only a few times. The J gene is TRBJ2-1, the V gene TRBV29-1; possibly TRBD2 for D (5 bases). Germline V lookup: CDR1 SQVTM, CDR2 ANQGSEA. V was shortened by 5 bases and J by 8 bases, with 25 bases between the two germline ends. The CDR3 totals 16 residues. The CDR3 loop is CSVPLFVSGRFDEQFF. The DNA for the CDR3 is TGCAGCGTTCCCCTCTTCGTGAGCGGCAGGTTTGATGAGCAGTTCTTC.

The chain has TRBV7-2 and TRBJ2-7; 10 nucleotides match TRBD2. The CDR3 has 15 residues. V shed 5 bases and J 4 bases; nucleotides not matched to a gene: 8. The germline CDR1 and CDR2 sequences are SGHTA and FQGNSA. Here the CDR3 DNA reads TGTGCCAGCAGCCTAAGGACTAGCGGAAATTACGAGCAGTACTTC. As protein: CASSLRTSGNYEQYF.

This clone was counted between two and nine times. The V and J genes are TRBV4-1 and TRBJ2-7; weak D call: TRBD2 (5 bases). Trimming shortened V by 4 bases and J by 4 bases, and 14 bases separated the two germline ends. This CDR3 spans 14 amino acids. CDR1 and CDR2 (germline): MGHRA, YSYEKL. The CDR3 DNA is TGCGCCAGCAGCCTTCCTAATCGAGGGTACGAGCAGTACTTC. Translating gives CASSLPNRGYEQYF.

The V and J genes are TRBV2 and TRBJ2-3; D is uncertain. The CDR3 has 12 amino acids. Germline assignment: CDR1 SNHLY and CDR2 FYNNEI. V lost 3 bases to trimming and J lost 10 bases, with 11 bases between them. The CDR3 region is CASSEGVNAQYF. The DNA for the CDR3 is TGTGCCAGCAGTGAGGGCGTCAACGCGCAGTATTTT.

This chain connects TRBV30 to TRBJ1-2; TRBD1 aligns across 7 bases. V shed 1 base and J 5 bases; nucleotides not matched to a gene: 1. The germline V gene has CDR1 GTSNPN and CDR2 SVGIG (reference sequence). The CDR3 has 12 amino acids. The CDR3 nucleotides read TGTGCCTGGAGTGAGGGACAGTATGGCTACACCTTC. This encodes CAWSEGQYGYTF.

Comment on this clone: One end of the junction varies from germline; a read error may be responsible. CDR3 loop: CASRLGQSNEKLFF. CDR3 in DNA: TGCGCCAGCCGCTTGGGACAGTCTAATGAAAAACTGTTTTTT. The rearrangement joins TRBV5-1 to TRBJ1-4; the match to TRBD1 covers 7 bases. Germline values: CDR1 SGHRS, CDR2 YFSETQ. This CDR3 is built from 14 residues.

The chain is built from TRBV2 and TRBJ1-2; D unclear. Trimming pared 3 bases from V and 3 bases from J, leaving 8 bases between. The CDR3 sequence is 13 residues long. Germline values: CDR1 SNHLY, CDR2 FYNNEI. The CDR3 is CASSDRSDYGYTF. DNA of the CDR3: TGTGCCAGCAGTGACAGATCCGACTATGGCTACACCTTC.

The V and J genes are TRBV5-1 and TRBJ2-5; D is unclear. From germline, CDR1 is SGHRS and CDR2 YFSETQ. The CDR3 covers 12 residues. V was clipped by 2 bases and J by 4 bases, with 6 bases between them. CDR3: CASSLSAETQYF. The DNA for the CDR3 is TGCGCCAGCAGCTTATCAGCAGAGACCCAGTACTTC. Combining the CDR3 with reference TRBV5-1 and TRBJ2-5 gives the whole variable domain KAGVTQTPRYLIKTRGQQVTLSCSPISGHRSVSWYQQTPGQGLQFLFEYFSETQRNKGNFPGRFSGRQFSNSRSEMNVSTLELGDSALYLCASSLSAETQYFGPGTRLLVL.

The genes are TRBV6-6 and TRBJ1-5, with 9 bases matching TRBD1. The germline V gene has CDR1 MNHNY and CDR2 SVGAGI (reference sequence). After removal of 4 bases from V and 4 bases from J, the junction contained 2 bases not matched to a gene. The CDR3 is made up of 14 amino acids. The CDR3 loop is CASSLQGANQPQHF. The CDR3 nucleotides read TGTGCCAGCAGTTTACAGGGGGCGAATCAGCCCCAGCATTTT.